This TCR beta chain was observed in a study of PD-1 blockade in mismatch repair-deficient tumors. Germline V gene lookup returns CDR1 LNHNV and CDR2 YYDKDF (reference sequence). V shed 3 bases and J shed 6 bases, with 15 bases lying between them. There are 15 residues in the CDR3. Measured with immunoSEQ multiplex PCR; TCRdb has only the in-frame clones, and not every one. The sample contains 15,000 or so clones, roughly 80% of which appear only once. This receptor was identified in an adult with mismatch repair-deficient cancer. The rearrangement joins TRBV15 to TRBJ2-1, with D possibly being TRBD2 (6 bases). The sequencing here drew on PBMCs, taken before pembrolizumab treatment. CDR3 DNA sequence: TGTGCCACCAGCAGCGTCCGGGACGGGGGCAATGAGCAGTTCTTC. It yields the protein CATSSVRDGGNEQFF.